Each of the 23 T cell receptor beta chains below was sequenced from the same sample in a study of T cell responses to AZD1222 COVID-19 vaccine. Assay used: immunoSEQ multiplex PCR; TCRdb lists only in-frame clones, some missing. The table has 55,000 to 75,000 clones, 79% seen once. The source was peripheral blood, collected on day 0 of MenACWY control vaccination. The receptors derive from an adult in good health.

V usage is TRBV7-8 and J usage is TRBJ2-1; D gene uncertain. The length of the CDR3 is 11 residues. Germline assignment: CDR1 SGHVS and CDR2 FQNEAQ. Trimming shortened V by 5 bases and J by 6 bases, and 5 bases separated the two germline ends. The CDR3 sequence: CASSLTNEQFF. The DNA for the CDR3 is TGTGCCAGCAGCCTCACCAATGAGCAGTTCTTC.

V and J are TRBV11-2 and TRBJ2-2; 7 bases are a match to TRBD1. The ends lost 5 bases at V and 6 bases at J; junction bases unmatched: 12. The CDR3 is made up of 16 amino acids. In germline, CDR1 is SGHAT, CDR2 FQNNGV. The chain's CDR3 is CASSQDRAVKAGELFF. The CDR3 bases are TGTGCCAGCAGCCAAGACAGGGCAGTGAAGGCCGGGGAGCTGTTTTTT.

This clone was seen a handful of times. This chain links TRBV19 with TRBJ2-7, with TRBD2 as a possible D gene (7 bases). Germline V gene data show CDR1 as LNHDA and CDR2 as SQIVND (reference sequence). The CDR3 consists of 15 residues. V lost 3 bases and J 3 bases, leaving 15 bases between the germline ends. In DNA form, the CDR3 reads TGTGCCAGTAGTATGGGGCTCGGGGGGCTCTACGAGCAGTACTTC. This translates into CASSMGLGGLYEQYF. Filled out from reference TRBV19 and TRBJ2-7, the complete variable domain reads DGGITQSPKYLFRKEGQNVTLSCEQNLNHDAMYWYRQDPGQGLRLIYYSQIVNDFQKGDIAEGYSVSREKKESFPLTVTSAQKNPTAFYLCASSMGLGGLYEQYFGPGTRLTVT.

The genes are TRBV4-3 and TRBJ1-2; D ambiguous. Germline CDR1 and CDR2: LGHNA and YSLEER. The CDR3 has 13 residues. The germline V and J ends were trimmed by 0 bases and 8 bases, with 10 bases remaining between them. The CDR3, as DNA: TGCGCCAGCAGCCAAGATTTGGGGAAAGGCTACACCTTC. Protein product: CASSQDLGKGYTF.

V is TRBV7-8 and J is TRBJ2-7; D perhaps matches TRBD1 (6 bases). The CDR3 is made up of 14 amino acids. V dropped 5 bases and J dropped 5 bases, with 16 bases sitting between them. Germline values: CDR1 SGHVS, CDR2 FQNEAQ. The CDR3 here is CASSPGGQIHEQYF. CDR3 nucleotides: TGTGCCAGCAGCCCTGGGGGACAAATTCACGAGCAGTACTTC. The full variable domain, completed using reference TRBV7-8 and TRBJ2-7, is GAGVSQSPRYKVAKRGQDVALRCDPISGHVSLFWYQQALGQGPEFLTYFQNEAQLDKSGLPSDRFFAERPEGSVSTLKIQRTQQEDSAVYLCASSPGGQIHEQYFGPGTRLTVT.

The CDR3 spells CASSPDHSYGYTF. In DNA form, the CDR3 reads TGTGCCAGCAGCCCGGATCACTCCTATGGCTACACCTTC. The chain uses TRBV7-9 and TRBJ1-2; D not resolved. V shed 5 bases and J shed 4 bases, with 11 bases lying between them. CDR1 and CDR2 (germline): SEHNR, FQNEAQ (reference sequence). The CDR3 runs 13 residues.

The V and J genes are TRBV27 and TRBJ1-2; D is unclear. CDR3 length equals 16 residues. V lost 5 bases, J lost 4 bases, and 20 bases lay in between. Germline V gene data show CDR1 as MNHEY and CDR2 as SMNVEV (reference sequence). The CDR3 sequence is CASSPRVTSTSYGYTF. CDR3 nucleotide sequence: TGTGCCAGCAGTCCCCGGGTCACTTCGACGAGCTATGGCTACACCTTC.

In its sample, this clone was seen a few times. The chain couples TRBV7-2 to TRBJ1-4; 7 bases map to TRBD1. Losses at the gene ends were 5 bases for V and 0 bases for J; bases not matched to a gene: 3. The germline CDR1 and CDR2 sequences are SGHTA and FQGNSA. This CDR3 spans 15 amino acids. CDR3 protein: CASSKTGPTNEKLFF. The CDR3 nucleotides read TGTGCCAGCAGCAAGACAGGGCCAACTAATGAAAAACTGTTTTTT.

CDR3 in amino acids: CAWSAPGWNTEAFF. Written as DNA, the CDR3 is TGTGCCTGGAGTGCGCCAGGTTGGAACACTGAAGCTTTCTTT. The V gene is TRBV30, the J gene TRBJ1-1; D not resolved. The CDR3 is 14 residues long. V lost 1 base to trimming and J lost 1 base, with 10 bases between them. Germline V gene sequence: CDR1 GTSNPN, CDR2 SVGIG (reference sequence).

The genes are TRBV2 and TRBJ1-2, with 8 bases identical to TRBD1. This CDR3 is built from 12 residues. The V segment lost 4 bases and the J segment 7 bases; nucleotides outside the gene matches: 2. Germline values: CDR1 SNHLY, CDR2 FYNNEI. For the CDR3, the DNA is TGTGCCAGCAGTGGACAGGGGCCTGGCTACACCTTC. This translates into CASSGQGPGYTF.

The rearrangement links TRBV5-6 to TRBJ1-1; 12 positions match TRBD1. This CDR3 is 16 amino acids long. Unmatched junction bases numbered 14, after V lost 4 bases and J lost 10 bases. The germline gives CDR1 SGHDT, CDR2 YYEEEE. CDR3 sequence (DNA): TGTGCCAGCAGCGAGGGATGGGACAGGGGGCATCGAGGAGCTTTCTTT. Translation gives CASSEGWDRGHRGAFF.

The chain carries TRBV5-4 and TRBJ1-2; D not resolved. The V end lost 0 bases, the J end lost 0 bases, and 18 bases lay between the germline ends. The CDR3 is 18 residues long. Per the germline V gene, CDR1 is SGHNT and CDR2 is YYREEE (reference sequence). CDR3 in DNA: TGTGCCAGCAGCTTGGACATGGCGGGGATGAAAACTAACTATGGCTACACCTTC. Amino acids: CASSLDMAGMKTNYGYTF. The full variable domain, its missing parts supplied by reference TRBV5-4 and TRBJ1-2, is ETGVTQSPTHLIKTRGQQVTLRCSSQSGHNTVSWYQQALGQGPQFIFQYYREEENGRGNFPPRFSGLQFPNYSSELNVNALELDDSALYLCASSLDMAGMKTNYGYTFGSGTRLTVV.

In this sample, this clone turned up once. This chain links TRBV19 with TRBJ2-1; no reliable D call. Germline V gene lookup returns CDR1 LNHDA and CDR2 SQIVND (reference sequence). The V and J ends lost 5 bases and 0 bases respectively, with 14 bases between them. The CDR3 consists of 16 residues. CDR3 nucleotides: TGTGCCAGTAGTTCCTCGGTTTGGAGCTCCTACAATGAGCAGTTCTTC. As protein: CASSSSVWSSYNEQFF.

CDR3 nucleotide sequence: TGTGCCAGCAGTGAAGCGAGGGACCTAAACTATGGCTACACCTTC. Its protein is CASSEARDLNYGYTF. This chain connects TRBV6-1 to TRBJ1-2; a weak D match, TRBD1 (5 bases). Deletions cut 0 bases from V and 2 bases from J, with 10 bases between. From germline, CDR1 is MNHNS and CDR2 SASEGT. CDR3 length: 15 amino acids.

The V call is TRBV7-2, the J call TRBJ1-1; 9 bases agree with TRBD1. Per germline, CDR1 SGHTA and CDR2 FQGNSA. Germline trimming cut 5 bases from V and 5 bases from J; bases unmatched to any gene: 9. This CDR3 has 15 residues. CDR3: CASSPQGAGRTEAFF. As DNA, the CDR3 is TGTGCCAGCAGCCCACAGGGGGCCGGGAGGACTGAAGCTTTCTTT.

The V gene is TRBV25-1, the J gene TRBJ2-2; no definite D call. Germline CDR1 and CDR2: MGHDK and SYGVNS. This CDR3 is 12 amino acids long. V was shortened by 6 bases and J by 5 bases, with 7 bases between the two germline ends. The CDR3 DNA sequence: TGTGCCAGCAGGATTGGAACCGGGGAGCTGTTTTTT. Amino acids: CASRIGTGELFF.

The V and J genes are TRBV7-8 and TRBJ1-4, with D hard to call. Germline CDR1 reads SGHVS; CDR2 reads FQNEAQ. This CDR3 comprises 13 residues. V lost 1 base to trimming and J lost 8 bases, with 8 bases between them. The CDR3 nucleotides are TGTGCCAGCAGCTTAGTGGGTCGGGAAAAACTGTTTTTT. Amino acid sequence: CASSLVGREKLFF.

The V gene is TRBV6-5, the J gene TRBJ1-2; D possibly corresponds to TRBD1 (5 bases). Germline loops: CDR1 MNHEY, CDR2 SVGAGI. The length of the CDR3 is 13 residues. V was shortened by 0 bases and J by 8 bases, with 10 bases between the two germline ends. This CDR3 reads CASSYSGGWGYTF. CDR3 sequence (DNA): TGTGCCAGCAGTTACTCTGGGGGATGGGGCTACACCTTC.

The chain joins TRBV5-1 to TRBJ2-1; D is undetermined. Germline CDR1 and CDR2: SGHRS and YFSETQ. Between the trimmed V and J ends, which lost 5 bases and 0 bases, there was a span of 12 bases. The CDR3 length is 15 residues. The CDR3 DNA follows: TGCGCCAGCAGTCCGGACGGCAACTCCTACAATGAGCAGTTCTTC. This codes for CASSPDGNSYNEQFF.

This chain connects TRBV9 to TRBJ2-1; D is perhaps TRBD2 (5 bases). This CDR3 comprises 13 residues. Germline lookup yields CDR1 SGDLS and CDR2 YYNGEE. Between the trimmed V and J ends, which lost 3 bases and 7 bases, there was a span of 11 bases. The CDR3 here is CASSERVWNEQFF. For the CDR3, the DNA is TGTGCCAGCAGCGAGAGGGTTTGGAATGAGCAGTTCTTC.

The J gene is TRBJ1-1, the V gene TRBV5-4, with D uncertain. CDR1 is SGHNT, CDR2 YYREEE, per germline (reference sequence). V was pared by 1 base and J by 2 bases, with 9 bases between. The CDR3 runs 14 residues. Here the CDR3 reads CASSLTPANTEAFF. In DNA form, the CDR3 reads TGTGCCAGCAGCTTGACTCCAGCTAACACTGAAGCTTTCTTT. The whole variable domain, filled in from reference TRBV5-4 and TRBJ1-1, reads ETGVTQSPTHLIKTRGQQVTLRCSSQSGHNTVSWYQQALGQGPQFIFQYYREEENGRGNFPPRFSGLQFPNYSSELNVNALELDDSALYLCASSLTPANTEAFFGQGTRLTVV.

The chain uses TRBV6-1 and TRBJ2-7, with D tentatively TRBD1 or TRBD2 (5 bases each). The CDR3 has 15 amino acids. Per the germline V gene, CDR1 is MNHNS and CDR2 is SASEGT. V was cut by 2 bases and J by 0 bases, with 11 bases left in between. The CDR3 nucleotides are TGTGCCAGCAGTGAAAGGGCAGGGAGCTCCTACGAGCAGTACTTC. The encoded protein is CASSERAGSSYEQYF.

The V call is TRBV5-1, the J call TRBJ1-6; 10 bases agree with TRBD1. From germline, CDR1 is SGHRS and CDR2 YFSETQ. The CDR3 has 16 amino acids. The V and J ends lost 4 bases and 7 bases, in that order; junction bases with no gene match: 8. CDR3 amino acids: CASSLEGDRGNSPLHF. CDR3 in DNA: TGCGCCAGCAGCCTCGAAGGGGACAGGGGAAATTCACCCCTCCACTTT. Combining the CDR3 with reference TRBV5-1 and TRBJ1-6 gives the whole variable domain KAGVTQTPRYLIKTRGQQVTLSCSPISGHRSVSWYQQTPGQGLQFLFEYFSETQRNKGNFPGRFSGRQFSNSRSEMNVSTLELGDSALYLCASSLEGDRGNSPLHFGNGTRLTVT.